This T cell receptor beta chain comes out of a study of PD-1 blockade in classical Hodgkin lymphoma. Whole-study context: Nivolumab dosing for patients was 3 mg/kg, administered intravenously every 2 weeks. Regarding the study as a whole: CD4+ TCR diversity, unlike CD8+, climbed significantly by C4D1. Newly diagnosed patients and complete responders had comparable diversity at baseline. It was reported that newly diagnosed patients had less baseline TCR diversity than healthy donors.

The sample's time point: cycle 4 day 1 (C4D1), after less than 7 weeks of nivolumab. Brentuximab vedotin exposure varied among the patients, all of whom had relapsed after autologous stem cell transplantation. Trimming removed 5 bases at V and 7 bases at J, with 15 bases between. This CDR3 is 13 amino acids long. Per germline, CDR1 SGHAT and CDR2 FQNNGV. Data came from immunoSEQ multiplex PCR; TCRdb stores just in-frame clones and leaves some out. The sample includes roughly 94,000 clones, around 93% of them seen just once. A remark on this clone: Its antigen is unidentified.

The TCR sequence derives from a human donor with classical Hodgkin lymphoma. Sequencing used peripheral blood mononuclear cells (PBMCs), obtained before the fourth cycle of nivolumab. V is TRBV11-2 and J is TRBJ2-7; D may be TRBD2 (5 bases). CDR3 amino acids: CASSRGFFGEQYF. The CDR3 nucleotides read TGTGCCAGCAGCCGCGGGTTCTTCGGGGAGCAGTACTTC.